One TCR beta chain is described in this entry. Its antigen is undetermined. This sample was taken from a study of glioma-infiltrating T cells after dendritic cell vaccination. Study details: At biweekly intervals, patients got three intradermal dendritic cell vaccine injections. Study-level findings and limits: No direct clonality-survival link was found; a diverse polyclonal response may matter.

The CDR3 consists of 14 residues. Germline assignment: CDR1 MNHNS and CDR2 SASEGT. Trimming shortened V by 1 base and J by 5 bases, and 11 bases separated the two germline ends. Amplification used 60 V beta primers and 13 J beta primers. The protocol was immunoSEQ multiplex PCR, while the TCRdb copy is restricted to in-frame clones and leaves out a portion. Counted here are about 82,000 clones, about 90% occurring once; the ten biggest clones make up roughly 3.2%. All glioblastoma patients lacked an isocitrate dehydrogenase mutation. This specimen was blood, taken before dendritic cell vaccination. The gene calls are TRBV6-1 and TRBJ1-2, with D unresolved. This clonotype was sampled from a human donor with glioblastoma. The CDR3 bases are TGTGCCAGCAGTGAAGGCAGTGGAGGGTATGGCTACACCTTC. This sequence encodes CASSEGSGGYGYTF.